The text below deals with one T cell receptor beta chain. The sample belongs to a study of memory CD4+ T cells and cytomegalovirus serostatus. CDR3 size: 14 residues. Germline CDR1 reads SGHDT; CDR2 reads YYEEEE. The sort gate was single viable CD3+CD4+CD8-CD45RO+ cells for memory CD4+ T cells. The method was immunoSEQ multiplex PCR; TCRdb's version includes in-frame clones alone and lacks a portion of them. This table has 75,000 to 90,000 clones, approximately 84% appearing once. The TCR was taken from an adult in good health and CMV-seronegative. V is TRBV5-6 and J is TRBJ2-5; 11 bases agree with TRBD1. The DNA end favors TRBJ2-7, so the J call may be wrong. Sequenced sample: memory CD4+ T cells from blood. The CDR3 nucleotides read TGTGCCAGCAGACTCGGACAGGGGGCATACGAGCAGTACTTC. Amino acids: CASRLGQGAYEQYF.